Listed here are 5 T cell receptor beta chains from one sample, sequenced in a study of blood T cell repertoires in COVID-19 (dated by TCRdb to about 2020). Libraries were constructed by the immunoSEQ multiplex PCR assay. Held by TCRdb, this immuneACCESS table contains in-frame sequences only and omits some clones. Under half of the omission traces to an unresolved V gene where checked; the cause of the rest is unknown. Recorded for this sample are about 220,000 clones; less than 90% of them occurred a single time. Of the sample, under 2.5% falls within the top ten clones. Source material: peripheral blood. Source of these receptors: a man in his forties or fifties with active or convalescent COVID-19.

This clone was seen only a few times. The rearrangement uses TRBV6-5 and TRBJ1-1, with 7 bases lining up with TRBD1. Germline V gives CDR1 MNHEY, CDR2 SVGAGI. The CDR3 extends over 13 amino acids. After removal of 7 bases from V and 6 bases from J, the junction contained 8 bases not matched to a gene. The CDR3 bases are TGTGCCAGCACCCGACAGGGACTAGCTGAAGCTTTCTTT. Its translation is CASTRQGLAEAFF.

The rearrangement links TRBV7-9 to TRBJ2-7; tentatively, D is TRBD1 (5 bases). Germline CDR1 is SEHNR and CDR2 is FQNEAQ (reference sequence). This CDR3 spans 14 amino acids. Trimming took 3 bases from V and 2 from J, leaving 11 bases between them. DNA of the CDR3: TGTGCCAGCAGCTTTCAGGGCAGGACCTACGAGCAGTACTTC. Translation gives CASSFQGRTYEQYF. Variable domain in full (rest from reference TRBV7-9 and TRBJ2-7): DTGVSQNPRHKITKRGQNVTFRCDPISEHNRLYWYRQTLGQGPEFLTYFQNEAQLEKSRLLSDRFSAERPKGSFSTLEIQRTEQGDSAMYLCASSFQGRTYEQYFGPGTRLTVT.

This clone was picked up one time. J is TRBJ1-4 and V is TRBV6-5; 9 positions agree with TRBD1. Germline-derived CDR1 and CDR2 are MNHEY and SVGAGI. The CDR3 has 16 residues. The V segment lost 2 bases and the J segment 8 bases; nucleotides outside the gene matches: 9. The CDR3: CASSYLLGQGKEKLFF. The CDR3 region has the DNA TGTGCCAGCAGTTACCTATTGGGACAGGGAAAAGAAAAACTGTTTTTT.

Worth noting for this clone: In the same sample, other DNA sequences code for this CDR3. The V and J genes are TRBV18 and TRBJ2-7; TRBD1 matches at 7 bases. Germline V lookup: CDR1 KGHSH, CDR2 LQKENI. V trimming: 3 bases; J trimming: 2 bases; junction bases outside the gene matches: 1. This CDR3 comprises 13 residues. The CDR3 sequence: CASSPGQTYEQYF. The CDR3 coding sequence is TGTGCCAGCTCACCGGGACAGACCTACGAGCAGTACTTC.

This rearrangement joins TRBV18 to TRBJ2-1, with a tentative D call TRBD2 (6 bases). Trimming took off 0 bases at V and 0 bases at J, with 9 bases between the two ends. This CDR3 spans 16 amino acids. CDR1 KGHSH and CDR2 LQKENI come from the germline V gene. In nucleotides, the CDR3 is TGTGCCAGCTCACCACCTAGCGGAAGCTCCTACAATGAGCAGTTCTTC. As protein: CASSPPSGSSYNEQFF.